This TCR beta chain was obtained from a study of T-cell reconstitution after alpha-beta-depleted transplantation in children. General study results and limits: For some patients, TCRbeta diversity was high at day 60 because of recipient T cells and thymic progenitors that survived. Expanded graft clones numbering several hundred reportedly gave rise to alpha-beta T cells about two months after transplant. After one year, T-cell counts and TCRbeta diversity mostly came from new T cells.

The CDR3 has 16 amino acids. V was clipped by 0 bases and J by 1 base; unmatched bases: 0. The germline V gene encodes CDR1 SGHDT and CDR2 YYEEEE. Preparation of the TCRbeta library used unique molecular identifiers. TCRdb analysed the PCR reads with MiXCR anew, one entry per CDR3 protein. The repertoire holds approximately 300,000 distinct CDR3 sequences, with around a tenth as singletons. The sample holds many counts of this clonotype. Its antigen is undetermined. Sequences were derived from peripheral blood, sampled 180 days after TCRalphabeta/CD19-depleted stem cell transplant. This receptor was obtained from a male patient aged 2 to 9 who had a stem cell transplant for chronic granulomatous disease, so the T cells may come from the graft donor. The gene calls are TRBV5-6 and TRBJ2-6; TRBD1 matches 8 bases. This CDR3 reads CASSLGTGSGANVLTF. DNA for the CDR3: TGTGCCAGCAGCTTGGGGACAGGGTCTGGGGCCAACGTCCTGACTTTC.